This TCR beta chain stems from a study of PD-1 blockade in classical Hodgkin lymphoma. Study conclusions and caveats: Researchers reported that CD4+ TCR diversity, though not CD8+, rose significantly by C4D1. Patients newly diagnosed and complete responders had comparable baseline diversity. Nivolumab initiated under 1 year post-ASCT led to patient exclusion.

Time point given: cycle 4 day 1 (C4D1), after 6 weeks of nivolumab. Each and every patient relapsed after autologous stem cell transplantation, and patients got differing brentuximab vedotin exposure. Patients showed best responses of complete response, partial response or progressive disease. As for this clone: The antigen is unknown.

Some clones are missing from TCRdb's copy, which holds only in-frame ones; the method was immunoSEQ multiplex PCR. The table includes tens of thousands of clones, over 65% detected once. The germline gives CDR1 SGHNT, CDR2 YYREEE (reference sequence). The CDR3 has 15 amino acids. V was clipped by 0 bases and J by 8 bases, with 14 bases between them. Specimen: peripheral blood mononuclear cells (PBMCs), collected before the fourth cycle of nivolumab. This TCR was recovered from a human donor with classical Hodgkin lymphoma. The chain joins TRBV5-4 to TRBJ2-2, with D hard to call. CDR3 nucleotides: TGTGCCAGCAGCTTGGAGGGAAGAAAACCAGGGGAGCTGTTTTTT. This gives the protein CASSLEGRKPGELFF.